Below, 6 T cell receptor delta chains from the same sample are listed, as sequenced in a study of γδ T cells in repeated Plasmodium falciparum infection. Flow sorting of PBMC yielded separate Vgamma9/Vdelta2+ and Vdelta2-negative gammadelta T cell populations for bulk repertoire analysis. TCRdb reprocessed the multiplex PCR reads through CATT. The data show over 90,000 delta-chain clones, 0.75% to 1% seen once. Sequences were obtained from gamma-delta T cells from blood. The origin of the receptors is a pool of human donors (malaria-infected and uninfected, not separated).

As for this clone: This sequence is one base from a far larger clone and is likely a read error. The same CDR3 can be traced to other DNA sequences in this sample. No J gene was called, and the V gene is TRDV2; TRDD3 was called by the table and not checked on the DNA. This CDR3 region has 16 residues. Germline loops: CDR1 GEAIGNYY, CDR2 EKD. The CDR3 reads CACDTEFLGDVNKLIF. The CDR3 DNA is TGTGCCTGTGACACCGAGTTTCTGGGGGATGTAAATAAACTCATCTTC.

As regards this clone: The protein given by TCRdb reflects a much larger clone and differs at residue 17 from this DNA's translation, likely from a read error; the protein shown is the DNA's translation. The J gene has no call, while the V gene is TRDV2; TRDD3 was called by the table and not checked on the DNA. CDR3 length equals 19 residues. Germline CDR1 reads GEAIGNYY; CDR2 reads EKD. The CDR3 protein is CACDTGLGDSQFYTDKPIF. The DNA for the CDR3 is TGTGCCTGTGACACCGGTCTGGGGGATTCTCAATTTTACACCGATAAACCCATCTTT.

This clone was seen at least ten times. The chain joins TRDV1 to TRDJ1; 8 bases map to TRDD3. This CDR3 has 22 residues. Germline-derived CDR1 and CDR2 are TSWWSYY and QGS. The trim removed 0 bases at V and 1 base at J, leaving 22 bases unmatched. The CDR3 region is CALGELTLLRYWGPPATDKLIF. The CDR3 region has the DNA TGTGCTCTTGGGGAACTAACCCTTCTCAGATACTGGGGGCCGCCGGCCACCGATAAACTCATCTTT.

Concerning this clone: The translation of this DNA and the TCRdb protein of a much larger clone differ at residue 6, probably owing to a read error; the protein shown here is translated from the DNA. The chain employs TRDV1 and TRDJ1; D gene ambiguous. Trimming removed 1 base from V and 3 bases from J, with 21 bases in between. CDR3 size: 18 residues. The germline V gene encodes CDR1 TSWWSYY and CDR2 QGS. CDR3 in DNA: TGTGCTCTTGGGGAACACCCTAAGGAATATCGGTGTGCCGATAAACTCATCTTT. Its protein is CALGEHPKEYRCADKLIF.

This clone came up many times. A read error is the likely source, as a far larger clone sits one nucleotide away. At the DNA level, this CDR3 is encoded by other sequences in the same sample as well. The J gene is TRDJ1, the V gene TRDV1; D might be TRDD3 (6 bases). TCRdb leaves out the J gene; it was filled in here by matching the DNA to germline. Germline lookup yields CDR1 TSWWSYY and CDR2 QGS. This CDR3 region has 17 residues. The CDR3 here is CALGTSTNWENTDKLIF. Here the CDR3 DNA reads TGTGCCCTTGGGACTTCTACAAACTGGGAGAACACCGATAAACTCATCTTT.

In this sample, this clone turned up a few times. The protein held in TCRdb is that of a much larger clone and does not match this DNA's translation at residue 6, likely because of a read error; the protein shown is translated from the DNA. This chain connects TRDV2 to TRDJ1; 11 bases line up with TRDD3. TCRdb leaves out the J gene; it was filled in here by matching the DNA to germline. The CDR3 loop spans 14 amino acids. Germline V lookup: CDR1 GEAIGNYY, CDR2 EKD. For the CDR3, the DNA is TGTGCCTGTGACCCGGCTATGCTGGGGGATACACTCATCTTT. Translation gives CACDPAMLGDTLIF.